This is a list of T cell receptor beta chains from one sample in a study of OX40 agonist ivuxolimab in advanced cancers. Here immunoSEQ multiplex PCR was the method, and the copy in TCRdb shows in-frame clones only, minus some. The table includes roughly 62,000 clones, 75% to 90% detected once. The sample consisted of CD4+ or CD8+ T cells sorted from blood, taken in a trial of the OX40 agonist ivuxolimab. Receptors originate from an adult with an advanced solid tumor such as melanoma, head and neck, liver or kidney cancer. The CDR3 runs from the conserved cysteine through the conserved F or W. A D gene is named only where the DNA matches it firmly. Expanded clones are given a class, and other clones once, few, many or no size at all.

d_gene	v_gene	abundance	len	j_gene	CDR3nt	CDR3aa
TRBD1	TRBV7-2	once	13	TRBJ2-1	TGTGCCAGCAGCCGGGACAGGGGGCCGGAGCAGTTCTTC	CASSRDRGPEQFF
NA	TRBV5-1	NA	15	TRBJ1-6	TGCGCCAGCACCCTGGAAGGGGTGACAAATTCACCCCTCCACTTT	CASTLEGVTNSPLHF
TRBD2	TRBV7-3	NA	15	TRBJ2-1	TGTGCCAGCAGCTTAACGCCGGGGGGCTACAATGAGCAGTTCTTC	CASSLTPGGYNEQFF
TRBD1	TRBV11-1	NA	15	TRBJ2-7	TGTGCCAGCTCCCTTACTCGGGACAGGGTACACGAGCAGTACTTC	CASSLTRDRVHEQYF
TRBD1	TRBV7-8	NA	15	TRBJ1-4	TGTGCCAGCAGCCTAACAGGGGCGCTGGGTGAAAAACTGTTTTTT	CASSLTGALGEKLFF
TRBD1	TRBV18	NA	14	TRBJ1-1	TGTGCCAGCTCACGAGGGACAGGGAACACTGAAGCTTTCTTT	CASSRGTGNTEAFF
NA	TRBV15	NA	15	TRBJ2-5	TGTGCCACCAGCAGTGGACAGGGAGGGCAAGAGACCCAGTACTTC	CATSSGQGGQETQYF
NA	TRBV29-1	NA	13	TRBJ1-2	TGCAGCGTGATGACACCCCGGGTGGATGGCTACACCTTC	CSVMTPRVDGYTF
TRBD1	TRBV19	NA	14	TRBJ1-3	TGTGCCAGTAGTACCACCGGACAGGTAGACACCATATATTTT	CASSTTGQVDTIYF
TRBD2	TRBV11-3	NA	18	TRBJ2-3	TGTGCCAGCAGCTCAAGACGGGATCCTAGCGGGAACACAGATACGCAGTATTTT	CASSSRRDPSGNTDTQYF
NA	TRBV10-3	NA	13	TRBJ1-5	TGTGCCATCAGGGAAGGCGAGAATCAGCCCCAGCATTTT	CAIREGENQPQHF
TRBD2	TRBV2	NA	17	TRBJ2-7	TGTGCCAGCAGTGAAGTGGATTGGCGGGGGTCGTCCTACGAGCAGTACTTC	CASSEVDWRGSSYEQYF
NA	TRBV9	NA	16	TRBJ2-1	TGTGCCAGCAGCGTCGCGGCGGTAAGCTCCTACAATGAGCAGTTCTTC	CASSVAAVSSYNEQFF
NA	TRBV28	NA	10	TRBJ1-6	TGTGCCAGCAGTCGGCGGAGCCTCCACTTT	CASSRRSLHF
TRBD1	TRBV9	NA	15	TRBJ2-2	TGTGCCAGCAGTGCACAGGGGCGAGACACCGGGGAGCTGTTTTTT	CASSAQGRDTGELFF
TRBD2	TRBV6-4	NA	15	TRBJ2-1	TGTGCCAGCAGTAACCTAGCGGGGGGATACAATGAGCAGTTCTTC	CASSNLAGGYNEQFF
NA	TRBV2	NA	12	TRBJ1-1	TGTGCCAGCAGTAGCCAGGACACTGAAGCTTTCTTT	CASSSQDTEAFF
NA	TRBV2	NA	14	TRBJ2-7	TGTGCCAGCAGTCCTGCTAGGATTCCCTACGAGCAGTACTTC	CASSPARIPYEQYF
NA	TRBV28	NA	15	TRBJ1-1	TGTGCCAGCAGCCAACCACGACAGACAAACACTGAAGCTTTCTTT	CASSQPRQTNTEAFF
TRBD1	TRBV7-2	NA	15	TRBJ2-2	TGTGCCAGCAGTCCCGACAGGGCAAACACCGGGGAGCTGTTTTTT	CASSPDRANTGELFF
NA	TRBV25-1	NA	14	TRBJ1-2	TGTGCCAGCAGTGATGGTCAGGGCAACTATGGCTACACCTTC	CASSDGQGNYGYTF
TRBD1	TRBV11-2	NA	14	TRBJ1-1	TGTGCCAGCAGCTCTACAGGGGGCCTCACTGAAGCTTTCTTT	CASSSTGGLTEAFF
NA	TRBV5-5	NA	15	TRBJ2-2	TGTGCCAGCCGTTTGGCAGGGTCGAACACCGGGGAGCTGTTTTTT	CASRLAGSNTGELFF
TRBD2	TRBV6-1	NA	16	TRBJ2-2	TGTGCCAGCAGTGTACTAGCGGGAGACGGAACCGGGGAGCTGTTTTTT	CASSVLAGDGTGELFF
NA	TRBV7-8	NA	16	TRBJ2-7	TGTGCCAGCAGCCCGGACAGAAGTAAAAGCTCCTACGAGCAGTACTTC	CASSPDRSKSSYEQYF
NA	TRBV7-3	NA	15	TRBJ1-6	TGTGCCAGCAGCAAGACCGGCAGCGGTAATTCACCCCTCCACTTT	CASSKTGSGNSPLHF
TRBD1	TRBV6-1	NA	14	TRBJ1-1	TGTGCCAGCAGTTCGGACAGGGGGGTCACTGAAGCTTTCTTT	CASSSDRGVTEAFF